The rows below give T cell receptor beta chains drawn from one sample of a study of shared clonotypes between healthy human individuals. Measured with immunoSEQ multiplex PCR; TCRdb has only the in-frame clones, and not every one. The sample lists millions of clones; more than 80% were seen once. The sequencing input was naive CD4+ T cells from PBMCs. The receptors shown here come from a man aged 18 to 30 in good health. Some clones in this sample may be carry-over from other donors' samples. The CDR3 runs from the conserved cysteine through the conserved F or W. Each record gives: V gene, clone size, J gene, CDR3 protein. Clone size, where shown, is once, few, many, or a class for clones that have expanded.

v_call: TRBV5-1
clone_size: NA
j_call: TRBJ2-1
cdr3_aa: CASSSFTGTGGYNEQFF

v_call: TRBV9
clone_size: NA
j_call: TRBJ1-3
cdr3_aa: CASSVDSGNTIYF

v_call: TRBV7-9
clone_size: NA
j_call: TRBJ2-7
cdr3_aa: CASSPPGSGTSYEQYF

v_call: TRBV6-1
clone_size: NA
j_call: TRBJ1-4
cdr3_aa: CASRGGVHEKLFF

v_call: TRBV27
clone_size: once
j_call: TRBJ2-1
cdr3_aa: CASSLFTSDEQFF

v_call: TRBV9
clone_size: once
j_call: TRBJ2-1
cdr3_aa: CASSVFGSYNEQFF

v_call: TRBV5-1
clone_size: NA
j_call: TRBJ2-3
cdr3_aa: CASSLDPGSTDTQYF

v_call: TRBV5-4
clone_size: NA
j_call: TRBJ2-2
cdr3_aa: CASSPGTAGTGELFF

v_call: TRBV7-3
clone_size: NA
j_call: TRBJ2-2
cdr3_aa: CASSLTAGVKGKTGELFF

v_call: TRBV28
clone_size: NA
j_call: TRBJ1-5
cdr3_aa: CASSSPRNGNQPQHF

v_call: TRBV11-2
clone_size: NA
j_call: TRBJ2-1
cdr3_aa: CASSLVPGAGYGAGEQFF

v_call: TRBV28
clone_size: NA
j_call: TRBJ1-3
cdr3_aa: CASSFPGLSGNTIYF

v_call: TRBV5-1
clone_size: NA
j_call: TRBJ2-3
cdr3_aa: CASSLGGLAGGPVDTQYF

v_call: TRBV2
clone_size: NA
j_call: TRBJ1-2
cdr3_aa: CASSEDQLYGYTF

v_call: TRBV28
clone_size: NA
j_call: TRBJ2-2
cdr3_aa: CASTGSTGELFF

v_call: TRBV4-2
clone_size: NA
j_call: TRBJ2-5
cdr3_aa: CASSEGETQYF

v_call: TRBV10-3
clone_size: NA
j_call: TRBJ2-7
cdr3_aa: CAISPGTGTYEQYF

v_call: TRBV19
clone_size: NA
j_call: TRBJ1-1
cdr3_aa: CASSPQTGSGAFF

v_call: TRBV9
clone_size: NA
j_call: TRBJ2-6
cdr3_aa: CASSAVPGSGANVLTF

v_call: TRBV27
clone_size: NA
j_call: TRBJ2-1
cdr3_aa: CASSPLTGKGLAGAHNEQFF

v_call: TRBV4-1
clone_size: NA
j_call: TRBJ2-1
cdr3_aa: CASSQVEQVRNEQFF

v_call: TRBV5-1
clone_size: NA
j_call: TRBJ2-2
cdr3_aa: CASSLAVGDTGELFF

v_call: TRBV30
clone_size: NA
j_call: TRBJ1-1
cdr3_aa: CAWSANLNEAFF

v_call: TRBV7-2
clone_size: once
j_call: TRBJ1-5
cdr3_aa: CASSPDRDSNQPQHF

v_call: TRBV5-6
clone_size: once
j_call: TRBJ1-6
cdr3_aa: CASSLGTGGNSPLHF

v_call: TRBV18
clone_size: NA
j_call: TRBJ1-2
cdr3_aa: CASSPGHRDYGYTF

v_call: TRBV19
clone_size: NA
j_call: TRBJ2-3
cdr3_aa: CASSPGQGATDTQYF

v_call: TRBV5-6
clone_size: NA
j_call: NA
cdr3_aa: CASNFRGGRHEQYF

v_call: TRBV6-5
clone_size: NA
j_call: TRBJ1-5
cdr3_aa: CASSPGGRKQPQHF

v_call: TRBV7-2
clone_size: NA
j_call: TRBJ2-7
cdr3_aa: CASSLGTTYEQYF

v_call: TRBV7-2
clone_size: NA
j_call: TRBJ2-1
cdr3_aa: CASSLASGPYNEQFF

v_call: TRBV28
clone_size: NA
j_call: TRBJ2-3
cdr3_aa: CASSPLPGTRKGTDTQYF

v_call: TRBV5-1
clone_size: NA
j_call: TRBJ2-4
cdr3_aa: CASSYSGGKNIQYF

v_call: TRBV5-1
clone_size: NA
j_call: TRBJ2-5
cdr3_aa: CASSLAQVAEGWMMAQYF

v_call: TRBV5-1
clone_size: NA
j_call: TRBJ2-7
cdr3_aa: CASSLGNAYEQYF

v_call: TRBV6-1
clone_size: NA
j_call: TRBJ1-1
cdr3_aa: CASIRGLSGTEAFF

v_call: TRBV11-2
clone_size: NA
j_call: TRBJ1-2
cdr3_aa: CASSKGPGEGYTF

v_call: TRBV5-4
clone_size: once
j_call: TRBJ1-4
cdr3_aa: CASSSGTGLNEKLFF

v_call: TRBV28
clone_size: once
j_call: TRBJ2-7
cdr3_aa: CASYSGTVYEQYF

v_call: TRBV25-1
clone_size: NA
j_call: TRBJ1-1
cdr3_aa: CASSNTGGDTEAFF

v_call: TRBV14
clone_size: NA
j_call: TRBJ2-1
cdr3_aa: CASSQDPRLSSPLHNEQFF

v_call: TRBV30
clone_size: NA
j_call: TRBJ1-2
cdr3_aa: CAWSLGQGRRYTF

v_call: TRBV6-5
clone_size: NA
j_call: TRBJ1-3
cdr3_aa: CASFPSTGNTIYF

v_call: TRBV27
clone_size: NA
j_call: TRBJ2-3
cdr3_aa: CASSLRSGGLGSRDTQYF

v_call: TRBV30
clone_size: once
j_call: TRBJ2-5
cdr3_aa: CASTAGPETQYF

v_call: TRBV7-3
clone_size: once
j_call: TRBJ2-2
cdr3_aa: CASSLLGRANTGELFF

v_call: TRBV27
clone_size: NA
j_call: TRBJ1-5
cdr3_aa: CASSLRDRGHVGPQHF

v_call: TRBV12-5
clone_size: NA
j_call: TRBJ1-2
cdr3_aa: CASGVGHANYGYTF

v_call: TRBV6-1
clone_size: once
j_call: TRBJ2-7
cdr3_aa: CASGLSGTPSYEQYF

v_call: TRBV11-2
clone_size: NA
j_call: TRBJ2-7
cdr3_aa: CASSPLNLDYEQYF

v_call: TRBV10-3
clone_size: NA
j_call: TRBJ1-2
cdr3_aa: CAISGGFSYGYTF

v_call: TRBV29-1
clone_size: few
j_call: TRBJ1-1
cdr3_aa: CSAMTGNTEAFF

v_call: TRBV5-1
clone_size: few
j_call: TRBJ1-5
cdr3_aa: CASSSGSDQPQHF